A selection of T cell receptor beta chains follows, all from one sample in a study of blood T cell repertoires in COVID-19. Only in-frame clones appear in the TCRdb table, and some are missing; sequencing was by immunoSEQ multiplex PCR. The sample consists of 200,000 to 250,000 clones, about 90% of them appearing once. What was sequenced was PBMCs or T cells enriched from blood (not recorded which). The receptors stem from a woman aged 45-59 years with acute COVID-19. Both conserved end residues are part of each CDR3. The D gene is left open where the match is weak. Expanded clones are given a class, and other clones once, few, many or no size at all.

CDR3 DNA	CDR3 protein	D gene	V gene	J gene	clone size
TGTGCCAGCAGAGTTCAGGGACAGGGGAACAATGAGCAGTTCTTC	CASRVQGQGNNEQFF	TRBD1	TRBV27	TRBJ2-1	NA
TGTGCCAGCAGGGCGGGGGCAGATACGCAGTATTTT	CASRAGADTQYF	TRBD2	TRBV11-1	TRBJ2-3	NA
TGTGCCAGCAGCCAGGACAGGGCGGACTACGAGCAGTACTTC	CASSQDRADYEQYF	TRBD1	TRBV7-2	TRBJ2-7	NA
TGCAGTGCTAGGGACAGGGAAACCCAGTACTTC	CSARDRETQYF	TRBD1	TRBV20-1	TRBJ2-5	NA
TGTGCCATCAGTGAGCAGGGGAGGGGGAACTATGGCTACACCTTC	CAISEQGRGNYGYTF	NA	TRBV10-3	TRBJ1-2	few
TGCGCCAGCAGCCGAGGCGGGAGGGCATACGAGCAGTACTTC	CASSRGGRAYEQYF	TRBD2	TRBV4-1	TRBJ2-7	NA
TGCAGCGGTGTGGGGGCCTCCTACGAGCAGTACTTC	CSGVGASYEQYF	NA	TRBV29-1	TRBJ2-7	NA
TGTGCCAGTAGTTTTTGGGGAACAGGGGTGGGCAATCAGCCCCAGCATTTT	CASSFWGTGVGNQPQHF	TRBD1	TRBV19	TRBJ1-5	NA
TGCGCCAGCAGCAGGGACCGACAGGGAACCTCCTACGAGCAGTACTTC	CASSRDRQGTSYEQYF	TRBD1	TRBV5-1	TRBJ2-7	NA
TGTGCCAGCAGCCCCCGACAGGTCTCCTACGAGCAGTACTTC	CASSPRQVSYEQYF	NA	TRBV14	TRBJ2-7	NA
TGCGCCAGCAGCCAAGTTATCACAGGGTATCAGCCCCAGCATTTT	CASSQVITGYQPQHF	NA	TRBV4-1	TRBJ1-5	NA
TGTGCCAGCAGCTTACAGGTGAACACTGAAGCTTTCTTT	CASSLQVNTEAFF	NA	TRBV7-3	TRBJ1-1	NA
TGTGCCAGCAGCTTAACGGGCACTCCCACCGGGGAGCTGTTTTTT	CASSLTGTPTGELFF	NA	TRBV7-3	TRBJ2-2	once
TGTGCCAGCAGCCAAAGGACGGGACTAGGCATAGATACGCAGTATTTT	CASSQRTGLGIDTQYF	TRBD2	TRBV3-1/TRBV3-2	TRBJ2-3	once
TGTGCCAGCAGCCTTGCGGGGTTCAGCGAAAAACTGTTTTTT	CASSLAGFSEKLFF	NA	TRBV7-2	TRBJ1-4	NA
TGTGCCAGCAGTTTTCATGGGACAGCGAACACTGAAGCTTTCTTT	CASSFHGTANTEAFF	TRBD1	TRBV28	TRBJ1-1	NA
TGCGCCAGCAGCTCCACCCGGACATTTCAGAATGAGCAGTTCTTC	CASSSTRTFQNEQFF	NA	TRBV5-1	TRBJ2-1	few
TGTGCCAGCAGCCCTCCGGGGAGGGAGACCCAGTACTTC	CASSPPGRETQYF	NA	TRBV7-3	TRBJ2-5	few
TGTGCCAGCAGCCCTGGACTAGCCGGCGAGCAGTACTTC	CASSPGLAGEQYF	TRBD2	TRBV28	TRBJ2-7	NA
TGTGCCAGCAGCCCCAGGACAGGACCCTACGAGCAGTACTTC	CASSPRTGPYEQYF	TRBD1	TRBV7-6	TRBJ2-7	NA
TGTGCCAGCAGCCCCGAACGGGCGGGACCCTACGAGCAGTACTTC	CASSPERAGPYEQYF	NA	TRBV3-1/TRBV3-2	TRBJ2-7	NA
TGTGCCAGCAGCTCGAATCTAGAAGCTTTCTTT	CASSSNLEAFF	NA	TRBV7-9	TRBJ1-1	NA
TGCGCCAGCAGCCCGGCGGGTGACACTGAAGCTTTCTTT	CASSPAGDTEAFF	NA	TRBV5-1	TRBJ1-1	NA
TGTGCCAGCAGTCAGGGGTATGGCTACACCTTC	CASSQGYGYTF	NA	TRBV6-6	TRBJ1-2	NA
TGTGCCAGTAGGGCCGGGACAGGGGCCTACAATGAGCAGTTCTTC	CASRAGTGAYNEQFF	TRBD1	TRBV19	TRBJ2-1	NA
TGCGCCAGCAGCCAAGGTGTAAGACAGAGTCTAAACTCACCCCTCCACTTT	CASSQGVRQSLNSPLHF	NA	TRBV4-3	TRBJ1-6	NA
TGTGCCAGCAGCCCCCGGGGGAAGCGGGGCCCGACGAACACCGGGGAGCTGTTTTTT	CASSPRGKRGPTNTGELFF	TRBD2	TRBV9	TRBJ2-2	NA
TGTGCCAGTAGTCCCGGGACACCAAACACTGAAGCTTTCTTT	CASSPGTPNTEAFF	NA	TRBV19	TRBJ1-1	NA
TGTGCCAGCAGTTTTACAGGGGTAGTTGCTGGCTACACCTTC	CASSFTGVVAGYTF	TRBD1	TRBV28	TRBJ1-2	once
TGTGCCAGCAGCCCGGAGCTAGTGGCAGATACGCAGTATTTT	CASSPELVADTQYF	NA	TRBV7-3	TRBJ2-3	NA
TGTGCCAGCAGCCAACTATCTCTAGCGGCCTACGAGCAGTACTTC	CASSQLSLAAYEQYF	TRBD2	TRBV4-2	TRBJ2-7	NA
TGCGCCAGCAGTCTCGAGAGGATCAACGAGCAGTACTTC	CASSLERINEQYF	NA	TRBV5-1	TRBJ2-7	once
TGCAGCTCCACAGGGGGCGCTGGAGCAGATACGCAGTATTTT	CSSTGGAGADTQYF	TRBD1	TRBV29-1	TRBJ2-3	NA
TGTGCCAGCAGCCAAGACAGGACTACAACTAATGAAAAACTGTTTTTT	CASSQDRTTTNEKLFF	NA	TRBV4-2	TRBJ1-4	NA
TGTGCCAGCAGCCAAAGGCGGACTAGCGGGAGTGGGTACGAGCAGTACTTC	CASSQRRTSGSGYEQYF	TRBD2	TRBV28	TRBJ2-7	NA
TGCGCCAGCAGCTTGGACTTTTCCTACGAGCAGTACTTC	CASSLDFSYEQYF	NA	TRBV5-1	TRBJ2-7	NA
TGTGCCAGCAGCTCTAACTCAGGGGCCCCTCGGGCCGAGCAGTACTTC	CASSSNSGAPRAEQYF	NA	TRBV7-3	TRBJ2-7	NA
TGTGCCTGCATTCGGACAGGGGTTGATGGCTACACCTTC	CACIRTGVDGYTF	TRBD1	TRBV30	TRBJ1-2	NA
TGTGCCAGTACCCGGGGTAGCGGGATGGGTGAGACCCAGTACTTC	CASTRGSGMGETQYF	TRBD2	TRBV19	TRBJ2-5	once
TGCGCCAGCAGCCCCTCTCTAGCCGGACGGCACACCGGGGAGCTGTTTTTT	CASSPSLAGRHTGELFF	NA	TRBV4-3	TRBJ2-2	NA
TGCGCCAGCAGGACGGGAAGAACTTCTGGTGGCTACACCTTC	CASRTGRTSGGYTF	NA	TRBV5-1	TRBJ1-2	NA
TGTGCCAGCAGCCGCGACAGGGGAGGCACAGATACGCAGTATTTT	CASSRDRGGTDTQYF	TRBD1	TRBV6-6	TRBJ2-3	NA
TGTGCCAGCAGTTCACGACAGACCTTTGGCTACACCTTC	CASSSRQTFGYTF	NA	TRBV11-2	TRBJ1-2	few
TGCAGCGTTGTTGGTCAGGGGGGAAACATTCAGTACTTC	CSVVGQGGNIQYF	NA	TRBV29-1	TRBJ2-4	NA
TGTGCCAGCAGCGTAGGGACTAGCGGGAGTTTCTCCTACGAGCAGTACTTC	CASSVGTSGSFSYEQYF	TRBD2	TRBV9	TRBJ2-7	NA
TGCGCCAGCAGCCAATTCAGGGGGACGACGGCTGAAGCTTTCTTT	CASSQFRGTTAEAFF	TRBD1	TRBV4-1	TRBJ1-1	NA
TGTGCCAGCAGTCAATTCACTGAAGCTTTCTTT	CASSQFTEAFF	NA	TRBV7-9	TRBJ1-1	NA
TGTGCCAGCAGCCGGGGGACAGGGGCCGCGAACACTGAAGCTTTCTTT	CASSRGTGAANTEAFF	TRBD1	TRBV3-1/TRBV3-2	TRBJ1-1	NA
TGCGCCAGCAGCCAAACGGGGGGCTCCTATAATTCACCCCTCCACTTT	CASSQTGGSYNSPLHF	NA	TRBV4-1	TRBJ1-6	NA
TGTGCCAGCAGCTTGCCCCTCCGACAGGGACCAAACATTCAGTACTTC	CASSLPLRQGPNIQYF	TRBD1	TRBV5-4	TRBJ2-4	NA
TGTGCCACTGCGACAGATTCTGGAAACACCATATATTTT	CATATDSGNTIYF	NA	TRBV24-1	TRBJ1-3	NA
TGTGCCAGCAGCCACTATAAGTCCGGGACAGGGGGCTCCTACAATGAGCAGTTCTTC	CASSHYKSGTGGSYNEQFF	TRBD1	TRBV27	TRBJ2-1	NA
TGTGCCAGCAGTTTAGCCGGGACAGGGGGGGACGAGCAGTACTTC	CASSLAGTGGDEQYF	TRBD1	TRBV28	TRBJ2-7	NA
TGTGCCAGCAGTTACATCGCCGTAGCGCATGAGCAGTTCTTC	CASSYIAVAHEQFF	NA	TRBV6-5	TRBJ2-1	NA
TGTGCCAGCAGCCATACGGGACAGCGACGCTATGGCTACACCTTC	CASSHTGQRRYGYTF	TRBD1	TRBV3-1/TRBV3-2	TRBJ1-2	NA